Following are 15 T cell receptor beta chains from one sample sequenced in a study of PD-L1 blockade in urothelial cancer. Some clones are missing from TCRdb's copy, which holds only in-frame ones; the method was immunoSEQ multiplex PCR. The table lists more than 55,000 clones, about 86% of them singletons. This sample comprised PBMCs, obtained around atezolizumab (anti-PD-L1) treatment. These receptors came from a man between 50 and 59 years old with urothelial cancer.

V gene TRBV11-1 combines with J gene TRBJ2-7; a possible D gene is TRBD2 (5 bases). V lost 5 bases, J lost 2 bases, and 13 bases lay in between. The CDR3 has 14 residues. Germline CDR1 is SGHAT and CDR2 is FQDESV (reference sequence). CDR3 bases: TGTGCCAGCAGCACCGGGGTGCTAGCCTACGAGCAGTACTTC. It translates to CASSTGVLAYEQYF.

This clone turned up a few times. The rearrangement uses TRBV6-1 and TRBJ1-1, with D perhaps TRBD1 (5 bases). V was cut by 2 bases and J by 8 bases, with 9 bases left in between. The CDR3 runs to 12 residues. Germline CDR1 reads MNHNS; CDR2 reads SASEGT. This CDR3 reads CASSERGFEAFF. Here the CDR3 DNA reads TGTGCCAGCAGTGAAAGGGGTTTCGAAGCTTTCTTT.

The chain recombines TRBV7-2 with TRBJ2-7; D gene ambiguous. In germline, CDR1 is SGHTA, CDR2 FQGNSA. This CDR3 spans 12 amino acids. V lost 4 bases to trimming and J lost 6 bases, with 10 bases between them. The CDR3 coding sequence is TGTGCCAGCAGCTCCCGAAACTCCGAGCAGTACTTC. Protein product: CASSSRNSEQYF.

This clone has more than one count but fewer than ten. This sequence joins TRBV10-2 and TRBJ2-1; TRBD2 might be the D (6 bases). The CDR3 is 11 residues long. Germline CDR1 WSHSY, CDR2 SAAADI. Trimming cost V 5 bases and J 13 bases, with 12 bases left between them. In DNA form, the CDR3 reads TGCGCCAGCAGTTCAGGACTAACTCAGTTCTTC. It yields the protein CASSSGLTQFF.

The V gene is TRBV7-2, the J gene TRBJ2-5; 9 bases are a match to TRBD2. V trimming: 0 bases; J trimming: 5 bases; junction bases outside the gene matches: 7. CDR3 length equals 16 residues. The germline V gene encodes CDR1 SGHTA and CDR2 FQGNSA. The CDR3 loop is CASSLAVAGAWETQYF. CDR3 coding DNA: TGTGCCAGCAGCTTAGCGGTAGCGGGAGCGTGGGAGACCCAGTACTTC.

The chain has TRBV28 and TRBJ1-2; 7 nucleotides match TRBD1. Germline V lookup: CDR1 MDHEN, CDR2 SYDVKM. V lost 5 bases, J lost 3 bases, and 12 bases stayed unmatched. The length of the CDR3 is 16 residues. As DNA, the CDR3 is TGTGCCAGCAGTCCACTTATGGAGGGGGCGTACTATGGCTACACCTTC. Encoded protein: CASSPLMEGAYYGYTF.

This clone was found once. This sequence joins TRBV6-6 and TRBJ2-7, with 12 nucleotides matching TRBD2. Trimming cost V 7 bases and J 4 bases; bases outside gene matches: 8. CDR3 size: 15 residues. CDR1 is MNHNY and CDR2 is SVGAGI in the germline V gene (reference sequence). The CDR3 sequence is CASISGLAGLYEQYF. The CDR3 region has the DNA TGTGCCAGCATTTCCGGACTAGCGGGACTGTACGAGCAGTACTTC.

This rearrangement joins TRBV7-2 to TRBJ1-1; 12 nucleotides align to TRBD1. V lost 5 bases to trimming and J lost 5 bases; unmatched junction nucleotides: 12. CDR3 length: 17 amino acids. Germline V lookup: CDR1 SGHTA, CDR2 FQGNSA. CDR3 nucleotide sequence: TGTGCCAGCAGCCCGTCCCGGGACAGGGGGCGGGTTACTGAAGCTTTCTTT. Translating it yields CASSPSRDRGRVTEAFF.

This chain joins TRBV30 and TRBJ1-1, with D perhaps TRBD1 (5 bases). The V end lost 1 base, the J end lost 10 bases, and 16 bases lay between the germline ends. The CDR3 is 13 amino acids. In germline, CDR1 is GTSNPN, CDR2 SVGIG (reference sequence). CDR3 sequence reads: CAWSARGASIAFF. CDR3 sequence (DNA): TGTGCCTGGAGTGCAAGGGGCGCGAGTATAGCTTTCTTT.

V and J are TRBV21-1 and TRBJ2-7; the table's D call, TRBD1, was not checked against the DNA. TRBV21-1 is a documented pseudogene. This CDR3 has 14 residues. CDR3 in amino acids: CASSNDQGIYEQYF. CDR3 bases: TGTGCCAGCAGCAATGACCAGGGTATCTACGAGCAGTACTTC.

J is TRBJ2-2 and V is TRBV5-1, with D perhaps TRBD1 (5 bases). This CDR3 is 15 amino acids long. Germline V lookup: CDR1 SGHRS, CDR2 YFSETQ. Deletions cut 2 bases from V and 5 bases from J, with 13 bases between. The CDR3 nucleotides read TGCGCCAGCAGCTTAGGCACAGGAGTGACCGGGGAGCTGTTTTTT. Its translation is CASSLGTGVTGELFF.

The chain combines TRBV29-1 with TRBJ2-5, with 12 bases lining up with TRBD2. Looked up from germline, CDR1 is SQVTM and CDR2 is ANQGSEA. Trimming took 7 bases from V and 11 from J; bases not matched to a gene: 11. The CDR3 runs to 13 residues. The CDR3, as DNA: TGCAGCGCGACTAGCGGGAGTAGCCTTGGGCAGTACTTC. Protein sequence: CSATSGSSLGQYF.

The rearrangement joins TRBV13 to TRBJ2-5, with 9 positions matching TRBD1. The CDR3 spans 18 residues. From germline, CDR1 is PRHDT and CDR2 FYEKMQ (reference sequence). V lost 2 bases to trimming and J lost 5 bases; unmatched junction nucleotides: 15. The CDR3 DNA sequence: TGTGCCAGCAGCTTACCGGGACAGGGAGGTGCGAGAGGGGAGACCCAGTACTTC. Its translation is CASSLPGQGGARGETQYF.

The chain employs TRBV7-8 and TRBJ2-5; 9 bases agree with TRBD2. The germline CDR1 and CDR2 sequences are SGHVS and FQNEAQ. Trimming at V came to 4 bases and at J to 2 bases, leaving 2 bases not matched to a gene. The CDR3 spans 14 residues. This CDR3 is CASSSTSGQETQYF. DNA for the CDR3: TGTGCCAGCAGCTCGACTAGCGGACAAGAGACCCAGTACTTC. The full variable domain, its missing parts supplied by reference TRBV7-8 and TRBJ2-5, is GAGVSQSPRYKVAKRGQDVALRCDPISGHVSLFWYQQALGQGPEFLTYFQNEAQLDKSGLPSDRFFAERPEGSVSTLKIQRTQQEDSAVYLCASSSTSGQETQYFGPGTRLLVL.

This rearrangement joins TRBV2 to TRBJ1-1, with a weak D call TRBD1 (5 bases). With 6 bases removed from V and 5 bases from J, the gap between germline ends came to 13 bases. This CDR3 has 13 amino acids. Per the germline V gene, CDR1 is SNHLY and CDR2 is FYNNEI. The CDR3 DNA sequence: TGTGCCAGCAGCCCAGAACGGGGGACTGAAGCTTTCTTT. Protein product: CASSPERGTEAFF. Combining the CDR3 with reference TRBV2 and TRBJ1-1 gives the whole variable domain EPEVTQTPSHQVTQMGQEVILRCVPISNHLYFYWYRQILGQKVEFLVSFYNNEISEKSEIFDDQFSVERPDGSNFTLKIRSTKLEDSAMYFCASSPERGTEAFFGQGTRLTVV.